The 18 T cell receptor beta chains below all came from one sample that was sequenced in a study of CD8 T cells in Susac syndrome. With random hexamers, roughly 0.45 to 1 ug RNA was reverse transcribed. TCRdb analysed the immunoSEQ multiplex PCR reads with MiXCR anew, one entry per CDR3 protein. The sample carries over 350,000 distinct CDR3 sequences, 75% to 90% recorded once. Sequencing was performed on CD8+ T cells from PBMCs. The receptors here all came from a human donor with multiple sclerosis.

V and J are TRBV12-3 or TRBV12-4 and TRBJ2-2; no definite D call. The CDR3 contains 15 residues. V was cut by 5 bases and J by 2 bases, with 12 bases left in between. The CDR3 nucleotides read TGTGCCAGCAGTCAGATCTTGGAAAACACCGGGGAGCTGTTTTTT. This sequence encodes CASSQILENTGELFF.

The chain recombines TRBV5-1 with TRBJ2-7; possibly TRBD2 for D (5 bases). V dropped 2 bases and J dropped 2 bases, with 11 bases sitting between them. The CDR3 runs to 14 residues. Germline V gene lookup returns CDR1 SGHRS and CDR2 YFSETQ. This chain's CDR3 is CASSFGDRPYEQYF. CDR3 sequence (DNA): TGCGCCAGCAGCTTCGGGGATCGTCCCTACGAGCAGTACTTC.

The chain uses TRBV7-9 and TRBJ1-1; tentatively, D is TRBD1 (6 bases). The CDR3 has 16 amino acids. V was pared by 6 bases and J by 1 base, with 18 bases between. Germline loops: CDR1 SEHNR, CDR2 FQNEAQ (reference sequence). The CDR3 DNA reads as TGTGCCAGCAGTCCCCGGCCGGGGGGGGCGAACACTGAAGCTTTCTTT. It yields the protein CASSPRPGGANTEAFF.

The rearrangement links TRBV4-1 to TRBJ1-2; D is ambiguous. Germline V gene data show CDR1 as MGHRA and CDR2 as YSYEKL. V was shortened by 0 bases and J by 8 bases, with 16 bases between the two germline ends. This CDR3 is built from 15 residues. CDR3 sequence reads: CASSQERGQIGGYTF. Here the CDR3 DNA reads TGCGCCAGCAGCCAAGAGCGAGGTCAAATCGGGGGCTACACCTTC.

This clonotype was counted only a few times. The chain combines TRBV11-2 with TRBJ2-5; 10 positions match TRBD1. The length of the CDR3 is 16 residues. V lost 3 bases and J lost 5; bases outside the gene matches: 9. The germline CDR1 and CDR2 sequences are SGHAT and FQNNGV. The CDR3, as DNA: TGTGCCAGCAGCTTGGGCCCGGGACAGGGGTGGGAGACCCAGTACTTC. It specifies CASSLGPGQGWETQYF.

The V gene is TRBV21-1, the J gene TRBJ2-2. TRBV21-1 is noted as a pseudogene. There are 13 residues in the CDR3. The CDR3 region is CASGHRTTGELFF. The CDR3 DNA is TGTGCCAGCGGGCACAGGACCACCGGGGAGCTGTTTTTT.

The genes are TRBV5-4 and TRBJ1-1; weak D call: TRBD1 (6 bases). Germline CDR1 is SGHNT and CDR2 is YYREEE (reference sequence). The CDR3 consists of 14 residues. V lost 0 bases to trimming and J lost 7 bases, with 13 bases between them. CDR3 nucleotides: TGTGCCAGCAGCTTGGTGGGACAAATGGGTGAAGCTTTCTTT. It is translated as CASSLVGQMGEAFF.

The CDR3 loop is CASSEPYSGNTIYF. CDR3 DNA: TGTGCCAGCAGTGAGCCCTACTCTGGAAACACCATATATTTT. V gene TRBV6-1 combines with J gene TRBJ1-3, with D hard to call. The V gene lost 3 bases and the J gene lost 0 bases, with 6 bases spanning the gap. The CDR3 sequence is 14 residues long. Germline CDR1 MNHNS, CDR2 SASEGT.

This clonotype was seen only a few times. The chain uses TRBV6-5 and TRBJ2-3; D is possibly TRBD1 (6 bases). The CDR3 runs 16 residues. Deletions cut 0 bases from V and 3 bases from J, with 13 bases between. Looked up from germline, CDR1 is MNHEY and CDR2 is SVGAGI. The CDR3 DNA reads as TGTGCCAGCAGTTACTCCCCAGCAGGGGAGACAGATACGCAGTATTTT. Amino acid sequence: CASSYSPAGETDTQYF.

The J gene is TRBJ1-5, the V gene TRBV12-3 or TRBV12-4; D perhaps matches TRBD1 (6 bases). The CDR3 is 14 amino acids. The germline V and J ends were trimmed by 7 bases and 3 bases, with 13 bases remaining between them. Here the CDR3 DNA reads TGTGCCAGCATGAGGACAGAACCCAATCAGCCCCAGCATTTT. Translation: CASMRTEPNQPQHF.

This clonotype has only one observation. This chain connects TRBV27 to TRBJ1-2; no clear D gene. This CDR3 has 13 amino acids. V dropped 2 bases and J dropped 4 bases, with 8 bases sitting between them. Germline V gene lookup returns CDR1 MNHEY and CDR2 SMNVEV (reference sequence). The CDR3 DNA sequence: TGTGCCAGCAGTTTAGCCCCTGGCTATGGCTACACCTTC. Translation: CASSLAPGYGYTF.

The chain recombines TRBV20-1 with TRBJ1-2; 9 bases are shared with TRBD1. This CDR3 region has 13 residues. The germline gives CDR1 DFQATT, CDR2 SNEGSKA (reference sequence). J gave up 1 base and V 5 bases, and 2 bases lay outside the gene matches. CDR3 nucleotide sequence: TGCAGTGCTGGGGGACAGGGTAACTATGGCTACACCTTC. Encoded protein: CSAGGQGNYGYTF.

The V and J genes are TRBV2 and TRBJ2-7; a weak D match, TRBD2 (5 bases). Germline V lookup: CDR1 SNHLY, CDR2 FYNNEI. This CDR3 has 14 residues. V was shortened by 6 bases and J by 3 bases, with 15 bases between the two germline ends. CDR3 amino acids: CASRMGATFYEQYF. The CDR3, as DNA: TGTGCCAGCAGGATGGGAGCAACATTCTACGAGCAGTACTTC.

This clonotype has just one count. This chain uses TRBV27 with TRBJ1-1; 7 bases line up with TRBD1. The CDR3 spans 14 residues. V lost 6 bases to trimming and J lost 7 bases; unmatched junction nucleotides: 11. Germline V gives CDR1 MNHEY, CDR2 SMNVEV (reference sequence). In nucleotides, the CDR3 is TGTGCCAGCAGCGAACGCAGGGGGGGGCGTGAAGCTTTCTTT. Translation: CASSERRGGREAFF.

The genes are TRBV6-5 and TRBJ1-2; TRBD1 agrees at 9 bases. With 4 bases clipped from V and 1 base from J, the junction kept 16 bases outside the gene matches. The CDR3 loop spans 19 amino acids. The germline CDR1 and CDR2 sequences are MNHEY and SVGAGI. CDR3 in DNA: TGTGCCAGCAGTTTCATTCTGGGGGACAGGGATCCCCTTAACTATGGCTACACCTTC. This codes for CASSFILGDRDPLNYGYTF.

In its sample, this clonotype was seen a few times. The J gene is TRBJ2-7, the V gene TRBV27; 7 nucleotides align to TRBD2. The germline CDR1 and CDR2 sequences are MNHEY and SMNVEV (reference sequence). This CDR3 spans 14 amino acids. After removal of 5 bases from V and 2 bases from J, the junction contained 6 bases not matched to a gene. The chain's CDR3 is CASSRRLAAYEQYF. CDR3 DNA sequence: TGTGCCAGCAGTCGCAGACTAGCAGCCTACGAGCAGTACTTC.

The chain uses TRBV5-1 and TRBJ1-1; no reliable D call. The germline V gene has CDR1 SGHRS and CDR2 YFSETQ. V shed 0 bases and J shed 5 bases, with 11 bases lying between them. There are 14 residues in the CDR3. The chain's CDR3 is CASSLAVSVTEAFF. The CDR3 DNA follows: TGCGCCAGCAGCTTGGCGGTCAGCGTTACTGAAGCTTTCTTT.

The DNA for the CDR3 is TGTGCCAGCAGGAGTGGGACAGGGGACGAGCAGTACTTC. Translated: CASRSGTGDEQYF. The chain uses TRBV28 and TRBJ2-7; 10 bases line up with TRBD1. The V segment lost 6 bases and the J segment 5 bases; nucleotides outside the gene matches: 4. The CDR3 contains 13 residues. In germline, CDR1 is MDHEN, CDR2 SYDVKM. The full variable domain, in which reference TRBV28 and TRBJ2-7 provide the parts outside the CDR3, is DVKVTQSSRYLVKRTGEKVFLECVQDMDHENMFWYRQDPGLGLRLIYFSYDVKMKEKGDIPEGYSVSREKKERFSLILESASTNQTSMYLCASRSGTGDEQYFGPGTRLTVT.